These 12 T cell receptor beta chains were all obtained from the same sample, sequenced in a study of response to subunit inactivated influenza vaccine. MiXCR, applied by TCRdb to the RT-PCR reads, yields one record per CDR3 protein. The sample has hundreds of thousands of distinct CDR3 sequences; approximately 17% are singletons. The specimen was PBMCs from blood, collected roughly 5 days after vaccination. Receptors were obtained from a man over 45 who received an inactivated influenza vaccine.

This rearrangement joins TRBV6-2 or TRBV6-3 to TRBJ1-4; D unresolved. The CDR3 covers 16 residues. Germline V gene lookup returns CDR1 MNHEY and CDR2 SVGEGT. Trimming pared 4 bases from V and 0 bases from J, leaving 12 bases between. CDR3 sequence: CASSSRPKTTNEKLFF. CDR3 sequence (DNA): TGTGCCAGCAGTTCGAGGCCGAAGACAACTAATGAAAAACTGTTTTTT.

This clonotype has a handful of counts. The chain has TRBV5-1 and TRBJ1-1; the match to TRBD1 covers 7 bases. Germline V lookup: CDR1 SGHRS, CDR2 YFSETQ. V lost 4 bases and J lost 1; bases outside the gene matches: 13. The CDR3 spans 17 residues. The CDR3 here is CASSRRGTGQPNTEAFF. The CDR3 region has the DNA TGCGCCAGCAGCCGAAGAGGAACGGGACAGCCGAACACTGAAGCTTTCTTT.

This clonotype was found a few times. The chain joins TRBV9 to TRBJ2-5; 10 bases line up with TRBD2. The CDR3 is made up of 14 amino acids. Germline V lookup: CDR1 SGDLS, CDR2 YYNGEE. The V segment lost 4 bases and the J segment 4 bases; nucleotides outside the gene matches: 4. CDR3 DNA sequence: TGTGCCAGCAGCCCTAGCGGGAGTGGAGAGACCCAGTACTTC. Translation gives CASSPSGSGETQYF.

This rearrangement joins TRBV3-1 to TRBJ2-5; no reliable D call. This CDR3 region has 17 residues. Germline V CDR1 and CDR2: LGHDT, YNNKEL (reference sequence). V was shortened by 0 bases and J by 2 bases, with 16 bases between the two germline ends. In nucleotides, the CDR3 is TGTGCCAGCAGCCAAGATTGGGTCGAGTTTCGGCAAGAGACCCAGTACTTC. This sequence encodes CASSQDWVEFRQETQYF.

This clonotype was recorded a few times. The V call is TRBV7-9, the J call TRBJ1-2; 7 nucleotides align to TRBD1. With 6 bases clipped from V and 3 bases from J, the junction kept 7 bases outside the gene matches. There are 14 residues in the CDR3. Germline V CDR1 and CDR2: SEHNR, FQNEAQ (reference sequence). CDR3 nucleotides: TGTGCCAGCAGACAGGCAGGGGGAGACTATGGCTACACCTTC. Its protein product is CASRQAGGDYGYTF.

This clonotype has more than one count but fewer than ten. V is TRBV18 and J is TRBJ2-1; D perhaps matches TRBD1 (6 bases). The CDR3 is 16 residues long. Germline CDR1 is KGHSH and CDR2 is LQKENI. The ends were cut back, 0 bases at V and 0 bases at J, with 9 bases in the middle. The CDR3, as DNA: TGTGCCAGCTCACCACCTACAGGGTACTCCTACAATGAGCAGTTCTTC. Protein sequence: CASSPPTGYSYNEQFF.

The chain uses TRBV7-8 and TRBJ2-7; a possible D gene is TRBD1 (7 bases). Germline CDR1 reads SGHVS; CDR2 reads FQNEAQ. The V gene lost 5 bases and the J gene lost 6 bases, with 17 bases spanning the gap. This CDR3 has 14 amino acids. This CDR3 reads CASSIGQEGSEQYF. CDR3 DNA sequence: TGTGCCAGCAGCATAGGACAGGAGGGCTCCGAGCAGTACTTC. Drawing the rest from reference TRBV7-8 and TRBJ2-7, the complete variable domain is GAGVSQSPRYKVAKRGQDVALRCDPISGHVSLFWYQQALGQGPEFLTYFQNEAQLDKSGLPSDRFFAERPEGSVSTLKIQRTQQEDSAVYLCASSIGQEGSEQYFGPGTRLTVT.

This chain connects TRBV20-1 to TRBJ2-2; 7 bases line up with TRBD1. The CDR3 is made up of 13 amino acids. J gave up 5 bases and V 5 bases, and 5 bases lay outside the gene matches. CDR1 is DFQATT, CDR2 SNEGSKA, per germline (reference sequence). This CDR3 reads CSAGDSLTGELFF. The CDR3, as DNA: TGCAGTGCTGGGGACAGCCTAACCGGGGAGCTGTTTTTT.

This clonotype has at least ten counts. The CDR3 loop is CASSLNQYQETQYF. DNA for the CDR3: TGCGCCAGCAGCTTGAATCAGTACCAAGAGACCCAGTACTTC. The rearrangement links TRBV5-1 to TRBJ2-5; D ambiguous. This CDR3 region has 14 residues. Trimming took off 1 base at V and 0 bases at J, with 7 bases between the two ends. Per the germline V gene, CDR1 is SGHRS and CDR2 is YFSETQ.

This chain connects TRBV6-1 to TRBJ2-3, with 9 bases matching TRBD2. Germline values: CDR1 MNHNS, CDR2 SASEGT. V shed 7 bases and J 4 bases; nucleotides not matched to a gene: 9. The CDR3 runs to 15 residues. Here the CDR3 reads CASTSGRRVADTQYF. CDR3 bases: TGTGCCAGCACGAGCGGGAGGAGAGTAGCAGATACGCAGTATTTT.

V and J are TRBV4-1 and TRBJ2-1; 8 nucleotides match TRBD2. CDR1 is MGHRA and CDR2 is YSYEKL in the germline V gene. The CDR3 loop spans 15 amino acids. V was pared by 0 bases and J by 11 bases, with 9 bases of the junction left unmatched. CDR3 in amino acids: CASSQDAGGNRKQFF. The CDR3 bases are TGCGCCAGCAGCCAAGATGCGGGGGGTAATAGAAAGCAGTTCTTC.

The chain is built from TRBV20-1 and TRBJ2-3, with a weak D call TRBD2 (7 bases). This CDR3 has 17 residues. V lost 0 bases to trimming and J lost 2 bases, with 18 bases between them. Germline values: CDR1 DFQATT, CDR2 SNEGSKA (reference sequence). CDR3 nucleotide sequence: TGCAGTGCTAGAGATCCGGCGGGGGCAAGCTTCACAGATACGCAGTATTTT. Protein: CSARDPAGASFTDTQYF.